Listed here is a single T cell receptor beta chain. No antigen is known for it. The same CDR3 arises from other DNA sequences in this sample as well. The source of the sample is a study of cytomegalovirus exposure and HLA in healthy donors. Germline loops: CDR1 LGHNA, CDR2 YSLEER. The CDR3 length is 13 residues. With V trimmed by 3 bases and J by 4 bases, 1 base remained unmatched. Whole-study findings and limits: Most likely, a cluster of highly shared sequence variants arose as a sequencing artifact. Analyses of presence and absence presupposed an approximately uniform sequencing depth across donors. In a later analysis, TCR beta V- and J-gene trimming showed a link to a missense DCLRE1C variant.

Use of 60 Vbeta and 13 Jbeta primers characterized the PCR. Original methodology: An analysis that came later counted roughly 80 million unique TCR beta chains, 10 million to 11 million shared. Clones were sequenced by immunoSEQ multiplex PCR, and TCRdb holds only the in-frame ones, with some missing. V, J and clone size are taken as reported in that table, and D and trimming were inferred from the DNA itself. The sample carries around 170,000 clones, just under 80% recorded once. This receptor was taken from a woman aged 40 to 50 in good health and CMV-seropositive. The J gene is TRBJ1-1, the V gene TRBV4-3; 8 nucleotides match TRBD1. Sequenced sample: PBMCs. The CDR3 sequence is CASSQGTGTEAFF. CDR3 in DNA: TGCGCCAGCAGCCAGGGGACAGGCACTGAAGCTTTCTTT.